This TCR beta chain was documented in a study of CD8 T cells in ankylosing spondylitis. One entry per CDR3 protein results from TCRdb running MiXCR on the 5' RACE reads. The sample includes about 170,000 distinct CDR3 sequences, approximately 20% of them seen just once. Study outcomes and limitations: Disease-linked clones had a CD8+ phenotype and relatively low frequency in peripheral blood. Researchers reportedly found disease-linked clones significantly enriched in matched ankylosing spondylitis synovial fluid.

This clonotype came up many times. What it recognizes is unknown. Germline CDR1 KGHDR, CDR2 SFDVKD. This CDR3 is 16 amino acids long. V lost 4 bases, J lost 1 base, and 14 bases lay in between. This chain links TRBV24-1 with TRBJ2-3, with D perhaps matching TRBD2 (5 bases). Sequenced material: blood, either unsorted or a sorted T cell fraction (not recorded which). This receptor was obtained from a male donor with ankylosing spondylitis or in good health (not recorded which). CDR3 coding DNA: TGTGCCACCAGTGACCCAGCGGAAGGAGGCACAGATACGCAGTATTTT. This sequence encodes CATSDPAEGGTDTQYF.